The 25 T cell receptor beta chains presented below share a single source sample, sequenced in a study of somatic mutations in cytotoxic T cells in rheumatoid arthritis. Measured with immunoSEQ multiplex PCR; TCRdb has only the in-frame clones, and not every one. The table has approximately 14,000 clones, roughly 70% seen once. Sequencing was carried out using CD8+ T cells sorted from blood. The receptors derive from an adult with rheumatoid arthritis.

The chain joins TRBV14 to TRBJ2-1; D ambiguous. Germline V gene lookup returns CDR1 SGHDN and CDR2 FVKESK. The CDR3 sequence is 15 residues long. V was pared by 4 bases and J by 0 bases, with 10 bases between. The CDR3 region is CASSPPEISYNEQFF. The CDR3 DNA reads TGTGCCAGCAGCCCTCCGGAGATCTCCTACAATGAGCAGTTCTTC.

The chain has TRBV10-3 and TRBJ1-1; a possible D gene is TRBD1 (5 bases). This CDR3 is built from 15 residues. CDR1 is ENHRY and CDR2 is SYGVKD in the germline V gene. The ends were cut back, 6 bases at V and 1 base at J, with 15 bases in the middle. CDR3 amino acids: CAIRVLRDRNTEAFF. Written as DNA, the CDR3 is TGTGCCATCAGAGTACTCAGGGACCGGAACACTGAAGCTTTCTTT.

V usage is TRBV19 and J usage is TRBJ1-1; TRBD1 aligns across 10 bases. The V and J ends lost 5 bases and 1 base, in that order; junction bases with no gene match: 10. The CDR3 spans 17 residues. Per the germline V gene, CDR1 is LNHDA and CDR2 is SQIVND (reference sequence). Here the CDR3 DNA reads TGTGCCAGTAGTCCTAGAGACAGGGGGCGATCGAACACTGAAGCTTTCTTT. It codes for CASSPRDRGRSNTEAFF.

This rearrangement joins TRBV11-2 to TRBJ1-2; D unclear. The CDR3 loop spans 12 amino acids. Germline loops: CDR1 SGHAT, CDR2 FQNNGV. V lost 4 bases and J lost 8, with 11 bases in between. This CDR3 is CASSSWESGYTF. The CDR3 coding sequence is TGTGCCAGCAGCTCGTGGGAGAGCGGCTACACCTTC. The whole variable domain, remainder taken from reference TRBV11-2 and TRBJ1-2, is EAGVAQSPRYKIIEKRQSVAFWCNPISGHATLYWYQQILGQGPKLLIQFQNNGVVDDSQLPKDRFSAERLKGVDSTLKIQPAKLEDSAVYLCASSSWESGYTFGSGTRLTVV.

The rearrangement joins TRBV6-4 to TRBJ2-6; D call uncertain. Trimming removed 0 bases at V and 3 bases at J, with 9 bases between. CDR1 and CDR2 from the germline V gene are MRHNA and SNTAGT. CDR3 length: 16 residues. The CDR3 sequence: CASSDSNRHGANVLTF. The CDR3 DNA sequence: TGTGCCAGCAGTGACTCGAATCGCCATGGGGCCAACGTCCTGACTTTC.

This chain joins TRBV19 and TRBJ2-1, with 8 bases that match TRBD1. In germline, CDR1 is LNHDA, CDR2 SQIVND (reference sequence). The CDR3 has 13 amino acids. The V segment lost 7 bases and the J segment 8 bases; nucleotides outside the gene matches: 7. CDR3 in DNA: TGTGCCAGTAATCAGGGGGCGACGGATGAGCAGTTCTTC. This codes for CASNQGATDEQFF.

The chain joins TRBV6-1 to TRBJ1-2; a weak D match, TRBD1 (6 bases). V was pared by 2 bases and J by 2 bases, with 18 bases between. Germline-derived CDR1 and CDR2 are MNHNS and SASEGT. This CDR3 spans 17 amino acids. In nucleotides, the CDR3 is TGTGCCAGCAGTGAAAGGCGAGGGGGGATATCGAACTATGGCTACACCTTC. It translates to CASSERRGGISNYGYTF.

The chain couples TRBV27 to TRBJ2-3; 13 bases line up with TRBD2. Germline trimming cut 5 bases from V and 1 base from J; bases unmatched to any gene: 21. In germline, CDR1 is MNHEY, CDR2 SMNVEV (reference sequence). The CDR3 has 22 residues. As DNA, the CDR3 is TGTGCCAGCAGTCCGACTGTCGGGGGGCCGGGACTAGCGGGATGGGGCACAGATACGCAGTATTTT. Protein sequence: CASSPTVGGPGLAGWGTDTQYF.

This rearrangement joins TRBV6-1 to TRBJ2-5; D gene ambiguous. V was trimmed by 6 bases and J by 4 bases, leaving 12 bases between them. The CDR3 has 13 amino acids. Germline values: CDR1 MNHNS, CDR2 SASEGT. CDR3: CASSLTPLETQYF. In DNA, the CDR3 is TGTGCCAGCAGCCTGACCCCGTTAGAGACCCAGTACTTC.

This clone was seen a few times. The CDR3 DNA sequence: TGTGCCAGTAGTATTGGGACTGAAGCTTTCTTT. It encodes CASSIGTEAFF. V and J are TRBV19 and TRBJ1-1; D remains ambiguous. The CDR3 contains 11 residues. In germline, CDR1 is LNHDA, CDR2 SQIVND (reference sequence). V lost 3 bases and J 5 bases, leaving 4 bases between the germline ends.

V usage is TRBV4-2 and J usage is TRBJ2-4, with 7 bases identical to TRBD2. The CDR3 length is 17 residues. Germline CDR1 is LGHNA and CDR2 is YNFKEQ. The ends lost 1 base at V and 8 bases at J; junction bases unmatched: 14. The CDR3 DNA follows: TGTGCCAGCAGCCAAGGCATGGCGGGGGAGGGAGGGGACATTCAGTACTTC. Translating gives CASSQGMAGEGGDIQYF.

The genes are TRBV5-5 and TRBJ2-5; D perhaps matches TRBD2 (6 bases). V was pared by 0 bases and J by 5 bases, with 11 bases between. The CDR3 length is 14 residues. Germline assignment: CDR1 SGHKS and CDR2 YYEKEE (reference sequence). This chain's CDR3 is CASSLGLGWETQYF. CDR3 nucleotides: TGTGCCAGCAGCTTGGGACTAGGGTGGGAGACCCAGTACTTC.

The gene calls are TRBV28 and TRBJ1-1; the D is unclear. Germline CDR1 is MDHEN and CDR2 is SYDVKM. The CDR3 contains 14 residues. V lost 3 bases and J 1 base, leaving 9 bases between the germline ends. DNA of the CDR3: TGTGCCAGCAGTTTGACGGAGAAGAACACTGAAGCTTTCTTT. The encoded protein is CASSLTEKNTEAFF.

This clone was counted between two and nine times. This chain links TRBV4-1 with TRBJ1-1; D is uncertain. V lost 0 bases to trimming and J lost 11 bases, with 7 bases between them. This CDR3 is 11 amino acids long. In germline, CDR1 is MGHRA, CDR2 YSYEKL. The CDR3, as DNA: TGCGCCAGCAGCCAAGACCAAGAGGCTTTCTTT. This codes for CASSQDQEAFF.

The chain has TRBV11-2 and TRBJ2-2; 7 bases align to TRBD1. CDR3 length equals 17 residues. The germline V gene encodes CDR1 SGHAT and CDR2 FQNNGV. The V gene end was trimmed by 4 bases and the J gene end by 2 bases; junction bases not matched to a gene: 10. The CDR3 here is CASSSPENRGNTGELFF. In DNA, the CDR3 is TGTGCCAGCAGCTCCCCCGAAAACAGGGGAAACACCGGGGAGCTGTTTTTT.

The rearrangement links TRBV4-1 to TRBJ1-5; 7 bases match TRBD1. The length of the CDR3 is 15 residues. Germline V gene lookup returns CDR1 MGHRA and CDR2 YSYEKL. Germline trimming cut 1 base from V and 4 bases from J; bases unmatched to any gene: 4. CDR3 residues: CASSQVQGGNQPQHF. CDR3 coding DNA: TGCGCCAGCAGCCAAGTGCAGGGGGGGAATCAGCCCCAGCATTTT.

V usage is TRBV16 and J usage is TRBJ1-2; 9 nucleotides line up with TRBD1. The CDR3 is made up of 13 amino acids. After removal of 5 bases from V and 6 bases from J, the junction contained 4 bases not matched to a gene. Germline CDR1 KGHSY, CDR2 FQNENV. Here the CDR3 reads CASSYRDRDGYTF. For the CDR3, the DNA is TGTGCCAGCAGCTACCGGGACAGGGATGGCTACACCTTC.

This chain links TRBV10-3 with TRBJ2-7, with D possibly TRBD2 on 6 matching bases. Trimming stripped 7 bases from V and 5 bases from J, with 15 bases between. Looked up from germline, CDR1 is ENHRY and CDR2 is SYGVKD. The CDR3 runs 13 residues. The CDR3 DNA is TGTGCCATCACCCCGGAGGGATTCAACGAGCAGTACTTC. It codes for CAITPEGFNEQYF.

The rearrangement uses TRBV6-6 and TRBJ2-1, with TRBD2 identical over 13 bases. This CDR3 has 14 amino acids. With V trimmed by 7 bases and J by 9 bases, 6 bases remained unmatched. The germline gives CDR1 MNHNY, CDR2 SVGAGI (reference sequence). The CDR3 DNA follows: TGTGCCAGCACCTTAACTAGCGGGGGGGCTGAGCAGTTCTTC. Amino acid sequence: CASTLTSGGAEQFF.

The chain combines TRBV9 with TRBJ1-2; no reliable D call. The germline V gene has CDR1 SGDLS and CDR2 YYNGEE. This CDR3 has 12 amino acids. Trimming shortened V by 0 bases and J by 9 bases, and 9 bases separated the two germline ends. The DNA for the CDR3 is TGTGCCAGCAGCGTAGCTCCTGGGAGCTACACCTTC. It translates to CASSVAPGSYTF.

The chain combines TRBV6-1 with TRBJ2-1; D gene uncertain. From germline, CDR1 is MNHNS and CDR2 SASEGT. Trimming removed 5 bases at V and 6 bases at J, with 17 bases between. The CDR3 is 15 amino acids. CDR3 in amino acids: CASSNRAPQGNEQFF. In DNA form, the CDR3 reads TGTGCCAGCAGTAACCGGGCCCCCCAAGGCAATGAGCAGTTCTTC.

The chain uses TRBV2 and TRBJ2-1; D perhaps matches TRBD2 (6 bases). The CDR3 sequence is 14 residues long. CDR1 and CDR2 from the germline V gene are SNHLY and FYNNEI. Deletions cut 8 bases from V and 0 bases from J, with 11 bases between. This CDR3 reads CASSGRGSYNEQFF. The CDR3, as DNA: TGTGCCAGCTCTGGGCGGGGCTCCTACAATGAGCAGTTCTTC. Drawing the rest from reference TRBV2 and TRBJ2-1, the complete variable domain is EPEVTQTPSHQVTQMGQEVILRCVPISNHLYFYWYRQILGQKVEFLVSFYNNEISEKSEIFDDQFSVERPDGSNFTLKIRSTKLEDSAMYFCASSGRGSYNEQFFGPGTRLTVL.

As DNA, the CDR3 is TGTGCCAGCAACAGGGGCTACCAAGAGACCCAGTACTTC. Translation gives CASNRGYQETQYF. The chain recombines TRBV7-9 with TRBJ2-5; 7 bases map to TRBD1. This CDR3 is 13 amino acids long. V lost 7 bases, J lost 0 bases, and 2 bases stayed unmatched. Germline lookup yields CDR1 SEHNR and CDR2 FQNEAQ (reference sequence).

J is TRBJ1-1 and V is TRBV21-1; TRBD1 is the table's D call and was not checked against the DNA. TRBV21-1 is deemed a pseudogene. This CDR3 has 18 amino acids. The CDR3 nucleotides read TGTGCCAGCAGCAAACCGGGACAGGGGGACCCTATGCGCCCTGAAGCTTTCTTT. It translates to CASSKPGQGDPMRPEAFF.

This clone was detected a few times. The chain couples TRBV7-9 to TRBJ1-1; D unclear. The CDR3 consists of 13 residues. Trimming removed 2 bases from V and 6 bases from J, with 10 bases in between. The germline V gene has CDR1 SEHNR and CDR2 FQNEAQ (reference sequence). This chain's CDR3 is CASSLLVGAEAFF. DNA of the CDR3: TGTGCCAGCAGCTTACTAGTGGGCGCTGAAGCTTTCTTT.